The TCR beta chain described here comes from a study of Graves' ophthalmopathy and Graves' hyperthyroidism. RNA transcripts yielded amplified TCR beta CDR3 regions. HTBI primers were employed in first-round RT-PCR, then a second-round multiplex PCR followed. TCRdb re-derived calls from the multiplex PCR reads in MiXCR, one entry per CDR3 protein. The data contain a few hundred thousand distinct CDR3 sequences, about 17% of them singletons. This clonotype was observed many times. The V and J ends lost 5 bases and 4 bases respectively, with 9 bases between them. This CDR3 is 13 amino acids long. The sample comprised peripheral blood. The TCR sequence derives from an adult woman with stable Graves' hyperthyroidism. The chain recombines TRBV12-3 or TRBV12-4 with TRBJ1-5; D gene unclear. Here the CDR3 DNA reads TGTGCCAGCAGTCCCAGGATGAATCAGCCCCAGCATTTT. Translating it yields CASSPRMNQPQHF.